The next 22 T cell receptor beta chains were all read from a single sample in a study of siplizumab effects on memory and regulatory T cells. Repertoires were generated with immunoSEQ multiplex PCR, while TCRdb's copy carries only in-frame clones and drops some. The data hold approximately 100,000 clones, with about 90% observed a single time. Sequenced sample: Tregs sorted from blood. The receptors stem from a human donor in good health.

This clone came up a few times. This chain joins TRBV5-4 and TRBJ1-2; D is unresolved. The CDR3 is 13 residues long. V was trimmed by 2 bases and J by 2 bases, leaving 7 bases between them. Germline V CDR1 and CDR2: SGHNT, YYREEE (reference sequence). In DNA form, the CDR3 reads TGTGCCAGCAGCTTACTTACGAACTATGGCTACACCTTC. Translation: CASSLLTNYGYTF.

The genes are TRBV6-1 and TRBJ1-2; D is perhaps TRBD1 (5 bases). In germline, CDR1 is MNHNS, CDR2 SASEGT. This CDR3 is 12 amino acids long. Trimming stripped 7 bases from V and 4 bases from J, with 10 bases between. The chain's CDR3 is CASTRTIYGYTF. Written as DNA, the CDR3 is TGTGCCAGCACCAGGACAATCTATGGCTACACCTTC.

V and J are TRBV6-1 and TRBJ1-5; D unresolved. The CDR3 has 12 residues. The germline V gene encodes CDR1 MNHNS and CDR2 SASEGT. Between the trimmed V and J ends, which lost 6 bases and 9 bases, there was a span of 12 bases. CDR3 protein: CASSPVLWPQHF. CDR3 in DNA: TGTGCCAGCAGCCCCGTCCTTTGGCCCCAGCATTTT.

This chain uses TRBV9 with TRBJ2-1; 9 bases are a match to TRBD2. Trimming cost V 2 bases and J 9 bases; bases outside gene matches: 6. In germline, CDR1 is SGDLS, CDR2 YYNGEE. The CDR3 covers 14 residues. CDR3 protein: CASSVRGGAFEQFF. CDR3 nucleotides: TGTGCCAGCAGCGTTCGCGGGGGGGCATTTGAGCAGTTCTTC.

The chain has TRBV6-5 and TRBJ1-1, with 8 bases that match TRBD1. V lost 7 bases to trimming and J lost 3 bases; unmatched junction nucleotides: 4. Germline V lookup: CDR1 MNHEY, CDR2 SVGAGI. CDR3 length: 13 residues. In DNA form, the CDR3 reads TGTGCCAGCAATCCAGGGGGCTACACTGAAGCTTTCTTT. This sequence encodes CASNPGGYTEAFF.

The chain joins TRBV9 to TRBJ1-2; TRBD1 is a possible D gene (5 bases). V lost 0 bases and J 3 bases, leaving 12 bases between the germline ends. CDR1 and CDR2 (germline): SGDLS, YYNGEE. The CDR3 runs to 15 residues. The CDR3 here is CASSVGPRGDYGYTF. In nucleotides, the CDR3 is TGTGCCAGCAGCGTAGGCCCCCGGGGGGACTATGGCTACACCTTC.

This chain uses TRBV5-1 with TRBJ2-1, with 10 bases fitting TRBD2. This CDR3 is 16 amino acids long. Trimming took 4 bases from V and 4 from J; bases not matched to a gene: 8. Germline V CDR1 and CDR2: SGHRS, YFSETQ. The CDR3 nucleotides read TGCGCCAGCAGCAGGTTAGCGGGAGGCTTGTACAATGAGCAGTTCTTC. Translated, it gives CASSRLAGGLYNEQFF.

J is TRBJ2-5 and V is TRBV7-8, with D unresolved. Trimming shortened V by 5 bases and J by 3 bases, and 4 bases separated the two germline ends. Germline V gives CDR1 SGHVS, CDR2 FQNEAQ. The CDR3 loop spans 11 amino acids. The CDR3 coding sequence is TGTGCCAGCAGCGCAAAAGAGACCCAGTACTTC. Its protein product is CASSAKETQYF.

The chain recombines TRBV21-1 with TRBJ2-1. TRBV21-1 is a pseudogene locus. This CDR3 spans 14 amino acids. CDR3 loop: CASSPWDRSGEQFF. CDR3 nucleotides: TGTGCCAGCAGCCCCTGGGATCGATCGGGTGAGCAGTTCTTC.

The rearrangement links TRBV6-5 to TRBJ2-7, with unresolved D. The CDR3 contains 14 residues. Trimming took 2 bases from V and 3 from J, leaving 11 bases between them. Germline V gene lookup returns CDR1 MNHEY and CDR2 SVGAGI. The CDR3 sequence: CASSYVQTFYEQYF. The CDR3, as DNA: TGTGCCAGCAGTTACGTCCAGACCTTCTACGAGCAGTACTTC.

The V call is TRBV5-1, the J call TRBJ1-2; 7 bases are shared with TRBD1. V gave up 7 bases and J gave up 6 bases; unmatched junction bases: 12. Germline lookup yields CDR1 SGHRS and CDR2 YFSETQ. This CDR3 has 14 amino acids. In nucleotides, the CDR3 is TGCGCCAGCGGGAACCAGACAGGGCGACATGGCTACACCTTC. This encodes CASGNQTGRHGYTF.

This clone was counted only a few times. The same CDR3 also results from other DNA sequences found in this sample. The rearrangement links TRBV7-9 to TRBJ1-1, with a weak D call TRBD1 (6 bases). The germline gives CDR1 SEHNR, CDR2 FQNEAQ (reference sequence). This CDR3 spans 13 amino acids. The V end was cut by 1 base, the J end by 3 bases, with 6 bases between. CDR3 sequence reads: CASSLEGDTEAFF. The CDR3 DNA is TGTGCCAGCAGCTTAGAGGGGGACACTGAAGCTTTCTTT.

As for this clone: The junction differs from germline at one of its ends, possibly a read error. V and J are TRBV7-7 and TRBJ2-5; the D gene is possibly TRBD2 (6 bases). Germline CDR1 reads SSHAT; CDR2 reads FNYEAQ (reference sequence). This CDR3 is 13 amino acids long. CDR3 amino acids: CASSFAGSETQYF. The CDR3 DNA reads TGTGCTAGCAGCTTTGCGGGAAGCGAGACCCAGTACTTC.

This rearrangement joins TRBV27 to TRBJ1-4; TRBD1 might be the D (6 bases). This CDR3 region has 15 residues. From germline, CDR1 is MNHEY and CDR2 SMNVEV (reference sequence). V lost 5 bases and J 2 bases, leaving 12 bases between the germline ends. The CDR3 coding sequence is TGTGCCAGCAGTCCAACAGGGAGGACTAATGAAAAACTGTTTTTT. Amino acids: CASSPTGRTNEKLFF.

This chain connects TRBV7-2 to TRBJ2-1; 14 nucleotides align to TRBD2. With V trimmed by 5 bases and J by 7 bases, 7 bases remained unmatched. The V gene's germline CDR1 is SGHTA and CDR2 FQGNSA. This CDR3 spans 16 amino acids. The CDR3 sequence: CASSARLAGGKNEQFF. In DNA, the CDR3 is TGTGCCAGCAGCGCCCGACTAGCGGGGGGGAAGAATGAGCAGTTCTTC.

J is TRBJ2-7 and V is TRBV10-3; TRBD2 matches 8 bases. The V and J ends lost 2 bases and 5 bases, in that order; junction bases with no gene match: 17. The CDR3 consists of 18 residues. CDR1 is ENHRY and CDR2 is SYGVKD in the germline V gene. The CDR3 is CAISEEGASGSPWDEQYF. The CDR3 DNA is TGTGCCATCAGTGAGGAGGGCGCTAGCGGGTCCCCGTGGGACGAGCAGTACTTC.

This chain joins TRBV7-2 and TRBJ2-2; D unclear. Germline V gene lookup returns CDR1 SGHTA and CDR2 FQGNSA. V was cut by 8 bases and J by 3 bases, with 10 bases left in between. CDR3 length: 13 amino acids. The DNA of the CDR3 is TGTGCCAGCTTGCCCCGCGACACCGGGGAGCTGTTTTTT. This translates into CASLPRDTGELFF.

This chain joins TRBV6-5 and TRBJ2-7; perhaps D is TRBD1 or TRBD2 (5 bases each). Trimming cost V 6 bases and J 1 base, with 10 bases left between them. The CDR3 runs to 13 residues. Per germline, CDR1 MNHEY and CDR2 SVGAGI. The CDR3 is CASSGTDSYEQYF. The DNA of the CDR3 is TGTGCCAGCAGCGGGACCGATTCCTACGAGCAGTACTTC.

The rearrangement links TRBV6-1 to TRBJ1-5; no firm D call. V was shortened by 6 bases and J by 3 bases, with 12 bases between the two germline ends. Germline V gene data show CDR1 as MNHNS and CDR2 as SASEGT. The CDR3 extends over 14 amino acids. The CDR3 region has the DNA TGTGCCAGCAGCTTAGACCCGACCAATCAGCCCCAGCATTTT. This encodes CASSLDPTNQPQHF.

This clone was found once. The V call is TRBV27, the J call TRBJ2-5; 7 nucleotides line up with TRBD1. The CDR3 is made up of 14 amino acids. V shed 6 bases, J shed 1 base, and the junction held 5 bases outside the gene matches. The germline CDR1 and CDR2 sequences are MNHEY and SMNVEV (reference sequence). CDR3 residues: CASSPRQGQETQYF. CDR3 coding DNA: TGTGCCAGCAGCCCTAGACAGGGCCAAGAGACCCAGTACTTC.

The chain uses TRBV5-1 and TRBJ2-1; D tentatively fits TRBD1 or TRBD2 (5 bases each). Looked up from germline, CDR1 is SGHRS and CDR2 is YFSETQ. CDR3 size: 15 residues. V dropped 2 bases and J dropped 0 bases, with 9 bases sitting between them. Here the CDR3 DNA reads TGCGCCAGCAGCTTACGGGGCGCCTCCTACAATGAGCAGTTCTTC. Its translation: CASSLRGASYNEQFF.

The V call is TRBV29-1, the J call TRBJ2-7; D remains unclear. The CDR3 extends over 11 amino acids. Germline V CDR1 and CDR2: SQVTM, ANQGSEA. The ends were cut back, 6 bases at V and 2 bases at J, with 8 bases in the middle. The CDR3 DNA sequence: TGCAGCGTCCGCAACGCCTACGAGCAGTACTTC. Amino acids: CSVRNAYEQYF.